This T cell receptor beta chain was sequenced in a study of blood T cell repertoires in COVID-19. Across the study: Researchers got acute and convalescent COVID-19 samples from the United States, Italy and Spain.

Trimming took off 10 bases at V and 0 bases at J, with 15 bases between the two ends. Germline V lookup: CDR1 KGHSH, CDR2 LQKENI. This CDR3 has 14 amino acids. Produced via immunoSEQ multiplex PCR; TCRdb's table is partial and in-frame only. The repertoire has under 85,000 clones, around 86% of them found once; the top ten carry 12%. This chain uses TRBV18 with TRBJ1-1, with no clear D. The sequenced sample was peripheral blood. The sequence was obtained from a human donor in a cohort sampled during active COVID-19. In DNA form, the CDR3 reads TGTGCCAACTCGCCTTACGGGGTGAACACTGAAGCTTTCTTT. It translates to CANSPYGVNTEAFF.